A single TCR beta chain is shown here with its context. The antigen remains undetermined. This CDR3 has 15 amino acids. V lost 6 bases and J 2 bases, leaving 15 bases between the germline ends. Germline values: CDR1 SGHVS, CDR2 FNYEAQ. This entry comes from a study of T cell repertoires in cytomegalovirus infection. TCRdb ran MiXCR on the reads and lists one entry per CDR3 protein. The table records roughly 150,000 distinct CDR3 sequences, 25% to 35% of them present only once. The source is a human donor in good health (CMV status not recorded). Some clones in this sample may be carry-over from other donors' samples. The sequences come from CD8+ T cells from cultured PBMCs, collected from culture after CMV antigen stimulation. This chain uses TRBV7-6 with TRBJ2-3; D possibly corresponds to TRBD1 (6 bases). This CDR3 reads CASSITGTHTDTQYF. CDR3 nucleotide sequence: TGTGCCAGCAGTATAACCGGGACACACACAGATACGCAGTATTTT.